This T cell receptor beta chain was recorded in a study of blood T cell repertoires in COVID-19. As for the study in general: Sample material is recorded as cDNA or gDNA derived from T cells, B-cell-depleted T cells, or PBMCs.

The method was immunoSEQ multiplex PCR; TCRdb's version includes in-frame clones alone and lacks a portion of them. The table shows approximately 400,000 clones, with roughly 86% occurring only once. Participants were aged about 18 to 100 years from around 24 US areas. Each recovered donor of Cohort 3 presented with two negative PCRs, clearance, or symptom resolution. The J segment lost 0 bases and the V segment lost 2 bases, leaving 7 bases of the junction unmatched. Germline values: CDR1 GTSNPN, CDR2 SVGIG (reference sequence). The CDR3 has 18 residues. The sequenced sample consisted of PBMCs or T cells enriched from blood (not recorded which). The rearrangement uses TRBV30 and TRBJ2-6, with 10 bases identical to TRBD1. The receptor was derived from a man aged 25 to 45 who had recovered from COVID-19. In DNA, the CDR3 is TGTGCCTGGAGTACAGGGACAGGGGTCTTCTCTGGGGCCAACGTCCTGACTTTC. It codes for CAWSTGTGVFSGANVLTF. Full variable domain (outside the CDR3, taken from reference TRBV30 and TRBJ2-6): SQTIHQWPATLVQPVGSPLSLECTVEGTSNPNLYWYRQAAGRGLQLLFYSVGIGQISSEVPQNLSASRPQDRQFILSSKKLLLSDSGFYLCAWSTGTGVFSGANVLTFGAGSRLTVL.